This TCR beta chain appears in the sequencing data of a study of CD8 T cells in Susac syndrome (dated by TCRdb to 2018 to 2020). Turning to the overall study: Repertoire sequencing was used to test whether CD8+ T cell activation and differentiation in Susac syndrome was antigen driven. What the research found in general, with its limitations: The TCR sequencing and HLA analysis was acknowledged to have included a relatively small number of individuals.

RNA was extracted with the RNeasy kit and about 0.5 to 1 ug was reverse transcribed using random hexamers. The immunoSEQ multiplex PCR assay, which covers 54 Vbeta and 13 Jbeta segments, was used to amplify TCR beta CDR3 regions. Bias from PCR amplification was corrected by using a synthetic template baseline for primer optimization and for computational correction. Processing in the source paper ran as follows. Reads were annotated to V, D and J genes according to IMGT and were analyzed with immunoSEQ Analyzer, with only productive sequences retained. Clonality was calculated as one minus the Shannon entropy normalized by log2 of the number of productive unique sequences. For each patient and control, public and private clones were evaluated within the 100 most prevalent clones. A clone was defined as Susac-specific if it was absent from the healthy and MS cohorts, from some 980 published viral clones and from other ImmuneACCESS disease sequences. TCRdb cleaned the public reads at Q25 with fastp, built clones with MiXCR and kept in-frame beta chains. Every entry covers one CDR3 protein and lists the most common genes and DNA from its rows. TCRdb's processing, not the study's, gives the V and J calls here. This sample holds about 110,000 distinct CDR3 sequences; roughly 95% were observed only once. Just over 0.095% of the sample goes to the ten largest clones.

The CDR3 starts with the cysteine, ends with the phenylalanine, and has 15 residues. Solely the CDR3 DNA is kept, with 45 bases framed from the first base. V is shortened by 5 bases, J by 0 bases, and the region joining them spans 11 bases. Turning to this clonotype: The antigen this receptor binds is unknown. Per-nucleotide qualities are absent, and no much larger clonotype sits a single base away.

Peripheral blood CD8+ and CD4+ T cells from healthy donors, Susac syndrome patients and multiple sclerosis patients were profiled by high-throughput TCR beta sequencing. Healthy donors were included as age- and sex-matched controls. Bulk CD8+ and CD4+ T cells were purified magnetically by negative isolation, whereas CD8+ TEMRA cells were enriched by FACS. Blood was collected in EDTA tubes and processed within 24 hours, with PBMCs isolated through density gradient centrifugation. PBMCs destined for TCR sequencing were cryopreserved in liquid nitrogen and later thawed in a 37 °C water bath. The sorted or isolated CD4+, CD8+ and CD8+ TEMRA cells reached a purity of at least 90%.

The rearranged segments are TRBV12-3 or TRBV12-4 and TRBJ1-5, with the D segment identity uncertain. The sequencing input was CD4+ T cells from PBMCs. The sequence derives from a human donor in good health. The CDR3 protein sequence reads: CASSTGRNSNQPQHF. The DNA sequence follows: TGTGCCAGCAGTACCGGACGGAATAGCAATCAGCCCCAGCATTTT.